Reported below is one TCR beta chain. The antigen is not known. The data derive from a study of memory B cells and T cells in multiple sclerosis. Separate sequencing covered autoproliferating (CFSE-dim) and non-proliferating (CFSE-high) T cells from stimulus-free culture. Pooled replicate wells came from 5x10^7 CFSE-labeled PBMCs cultured less than 9 days without stimulus. The PBMCs received 0.45 to 0.6 uM CFSE and serum-free culture with no added stimuli. The protocol was immunoSEQ multiplex PCR, while the TCRdb copy is restricted to in-frame clones and leaves out a portion. Among 30,000 to 40,000 clones listed, about 82% were seen once. Findings and limits, study-wide: Clone-set sizes differed between compartments, so shared clonotype counts needed normalization.

V lost 5 bases and J lost 4, with 21 bases in between. Germline values: CDR1 MDHEN, CDR2 SYDVKM. This CDR3 contains 16 residues. The chain is built from TRBV28 and TRBJ2-7, with TRBD2 as a possible D gene (5 bases). This clonotype was obtained from a human donor with multiple sclerosis. Sequencing input: PBMCs from blood kept in culture. The CDR3 is CASSKRKRAGLYEQYF. The CDR3 DNA sequence: TGTGCCAGCAGTAAACGCAAGAGGGCGGGCCTATACGAGCAGTACTTC.